A single sample is the source of the 26 T cell receptor beta chains below, sequenced in a study of T cell responses to AZD1222 COVID-19 vaccine. Only in-frame clones appear in the TCRdb table, and some are missing; sequencing was by immunoSEQ multiplex PCR. The sample has 150,000 to 200,000 clones, around 90% seen once. This sample comprised peripheral blood, obtained 28 days after the second AZD1222 dose. The receptors stem from an adult who received the AZD1222 COVID-19 vaccine.

The CDR3: CASRGEDNYGYTF. In DNA form, the CDR3 reads TGTGCCAGCAGGGGTGAAGATAACTATGGCTACACCTTC. V usage is TRBV12-3 or TRBV12-4 and J usage is TRBJ1-2; no reliable D call. CDR3 length equals 13 residues. Trimming removed 6 bases at V and 1 base at J, with 9 bases between.

The rearrangement joins TRBV6-5 to TRBJ2-6, with D uncertain. CDR3 length equals 13 residues. The V gene's germline CDR1 is MNHEY and CDR2 SVGAGI. With 10 bases removed from V and 2 bases from J, the gap between germline ends came to 9 bases. CDR3 in amino acids: CATHVPGANVLTF. Written as DNA, the CDR3 is TGTGCCACACACGTTCCTGGGGCCAACGTCCTGACTTTC.

This chain connects TRBV28 to TRBJ1-2; 9 nucleotides line up with TRBD1. The V gene end was trimmed by 5 bases and the J gene end by 7 bases; junction bases not matched to a gene: 5. CDR3 length equals 13 residues. Per germline, CDR1 MDHEN and CDR2 SYDVKM. The CDR3 sequence is CASSLRTGVGYTF. The DNA of the CDR3 is TGTGCCAGCAGTCTGAGGACAGGGGTTGGCTACACCTTC.

J is TRBJ1-1 and V is TRBV4-3; D gene uncertain. V was pared by 0 bases and J by 7 bases, with 9 bases between. The CDR3 loop spans 13 amino acids. Germline V gene sequence: CDR1 LGHNA, CDR2 YSLEER. The CDR3 DNA sequence: TGCGCCAGCAGCCAAGACAGAAACTTTGAAGCTTTCTTT. This gives the protein CASSQDRNFEAFF.

The V and J genes are TRBV5-6 and TRBJ2-1; the D is unclear. This CDR3 has 12 residues. The V and J ends lost 7 bases and 5 bases respectively, with 10 bases between them. Germline V lookup: CDR1 SGHDT, CDR2 YYEEEE. The CDR3 region has the DNA TGTGCCAGCGCAAGAGTTAACAATGAGCAGTTCTTC. Protein: CASARVNNEQFF.

The rearrangement joins TRBV4-2 to TRBJ1-1; D unclear. With 0 bases removed from V and 1 base from J, the gap between germline ends came to 15 bases. This CDR3 comprises 17 residues. The V gene's germline CDR1 is LGHNA and CDR2 YNFKEQ. As DNA, the CDR3 is TGTGCCAGCAGCCAAGAGATGCCGGGGTGGGGGAACACTGAAGCTTTCTTT. This gives the protein CASSQEMPGWGNTEAFF.

J is TRBJ2-2 and V is TRBV19, with D possibly being TRBD1 (5 bases). CDR1 LNHDA and CDR2 SQIVND come from the germline V gene (reference sequence). The V end lost 5 bases, the J end lost 0 bases, and 13 bases lay between the germline ends. The CDR3 contains 16 residues. The CDR3 loop is CASSPRQIPNTGELFF. CDR3 sequence (DNA): TGTGCCAGTAGTCCCCGACAGATACCGAACACCGGGGAGCTGTTTTTT.

The sample holds a few counts of this clone. The chain employs TRBV10-2 and TRBJ1-2; 8 bases match TRBD1. From germline, CDR1 is WSHSY and CDR2 SAAADI. The CDR3 runs 15 residues. V dropped 10 bases and J dropped 7; count of bases not matched to a gene: 17. CDR3 DNA sequence: TGCGCCACCACATACGATTTAGACAGGGGAGTTGGCTACACCTTC. It specifies CATTYDLDRGVGYTF.

This chain uses TRBV6-2 or TRBV6-3 with TRBJ1-5; D is perhaps TRBD1 (5 bases). The V end was cut by 3 bases, the J end by 2 bases, with 17 bases between. The CDR3 contains 17 residues. CDR1 MNHEY and CDR2 SVGEGT come from the germline V gene. Written as DNA, the CDR3 is TGTGCCAGCAGTTATCCCGTATATGGGGGAGGCAATCAGCCCCAGCATTTT. Protein sequence: CASSYPVYGGGNQPQHF.

The chain is built from TRBV30 and TRBJ2-2; D uncertain. V lost 2 bases, J lost 5 bases, and 15 bases lay in between. Germline CDR1 is GTSNPN and CDR2 is SVGIG (reference sequence). There are 15 residues in the CDR3. The CDR3 DNA reads as TGTGCCTGGAGTATTGTACGGGTTCGGACCGGGGAGCTGTTTTTT. This codes for CAWSIVRVRTGELFF. The full variable domain, its missing parts supplied by reference TRBV30 and TRBJ2-2, is SQTIHQWPATLVQPVGSPLSLECTVEGTSNPNLYWYRQAAGRGLQLLFYSVGIGQISSEVPQNLSASRPQDRQFILSSKKLLLSDSGFYLCAWSIVRVRTGELFFGEGSRLTVL.

This chain uses TRBV11-2 with TRBJ2-5, with 13 positions matching TRBD2. V shed 7 bases, J shed 5 bases, and the junction held 4 bases outside the gene matches. CDR3 size: 14 residues. The germline CDR1 and CDR2 sequences are SGHAT and FQNNGV. CDR3 coding DNA: TGTGCCAGCACCACGACTAGCGGGGGGGAGACCCAGTACTTC. Translated, it gives CASTTTSGGETQYF.

The rearrangement links TRBV11-2 to TRBJ2-5; D is ambiguous. In germline, CDR1 is SGHAT, CDR2 FQNNGV. V lost 4 bases and J lost 6, with 18 bases in between. The CDR3 loop spans 15 amino acids. The CDR3 DNA reads TGTGCCAGCAGCTCGCCCGAGAGGACCGTAAAGACCCAGTACTTC. This gives the protein CASSSPERTVKTQYF. The whole variable domain, filled in from reference TRBV11-2 and TRBJ2-5, reads EAGVAQSPRYKIIEKRQSVAFWCNPISGHATLYWYQQILGQGPKLLIQFQNNGVVDDSQLPKDRFSAERLKGVDSTLKIQPAKLEDSAVYLCASSSPERTVKTQYFGPGTRLLVL.

The chain uses TRBV21-1 and TRBJ2-7; the table's D gene call, TRBD2, was not cross checked with the DNA. TRBV21-1 is noted as a pseudogene. The CDR3 extends over 10 amino acids. CDR3 sequence: CASSTGEQYF. For the CDR3, the DNA is TGTGCCAGCAGCACGGGCGAGCAGTACTTC.

The chain is built from TRBV5-1 and TRBJ1-4; 7 bases match TRBD1. This CDR3 spans 16 amino acids. V dropped 4 bases and J dropped 0; count of bases not matched to a gene: 6. Germline CDR1 is SGHRS and CDR2 is YFSETQ. DNA for the CDR3: TGCGCCAGCAGCCCGACAGGGATTGCAACTAATGAAAAACTGTTTTTT. Amino acid sequence: CASSPTGIATNEKLFF.

This clone was seen just once. This chain connects TRBV18 to TRBJ1-6; no reliable D call. The germline CDR1 and CDR2 sequences are KGHSH and LQKENI. This CDR3 region has 18 residues. The V end was cut by 3 bases, the J end by 0 bases, with 15 bases between. CDR3 nucleotides: TGTGCCAGCTCACCTGCGACGGGGTCCAGCTCCTATAATTCACCCCTCCACTTT. Its translation is CASSPATGSSSYNSPLHF.

V gene TRBV7-2 combines with J gene TRBJ1-1, with D tentatively TRBD1 (6 bases). Germline CDR1 is SGHTA and CDR2 is FQGNSA. V lost 4 bases and J lost 5, with 14 bases in between. The CDR3 consists of 14 residues. The CDR3 reads CASSSAGAVTEAFF. Here the CDR3 DNA reads TGTGCCAGCAGCTCAGCGGGGGCGGTAACTGAAGCTTTCTTT.

The chain employs TRBV7-9 and TRBJ1-6, with 7 nucleotides matching TRBD1. Germline values: CDR1 SEHNR, CDR2 FQNEAQ (reference sequence). With 5 bases clipped from V and 7 bases from J, the junction kept 5 bases outside the gene matches. The CDR3 contains 14 residues. In nucleotides, the CDR3 is TGTGCCAGCAGCCAGGGGGGACAGAATTCACCCCTCCACTTT. This codes for CASSQGGQNSPLHF.

This sequence joins TRBV6-4 and TRBJ2-7; D gene unclear. This CDR3 contains 10 residues. Germline CDR1 reads MRHNA; CDR2 reads SNTAGT. CDR3 loop: CAKSPYEQYF. The CDR3 DNA follows: TGTGCGAAGTCCCCCTACGAGCAGTACTTC.

The chain joins TRBV5-6 to TRBJ2-7; unclear D gene. This CDR3 spans 12 amino acids. The germline gives CDR1 SGHDT, CDR2 YYEEEE. V lost 4 bases and J 7 bases, leaving 12 bases between the germline ends. The CDR3 coding sequence is TGTGCCAGCAGCCCGGGCCCGGCGGAGCAGTACTTC. Translating gives CASSPGPAEQYF.

This chain links TRBV19 with TRBJ2-6; 8 bases fit TRBD1. The ends lost 10 bases at V and 4 bases at J; junction bases unmatched: 15. The germline CDR1 and CDR2 sequences are LNHDA and SQIVND (reference sequence). The CDR3 is 17 amino acids. The CDR3 loop is CATSQGVGVVGANVLTF. CDR3 in DNA: TGTGCCACCTCACAGGGGGTTGGGGTCGTGGGGGCCAACGTCCTGACTTTC.

This clone was observed a single time. The chain joins TRBV7-8 to TRBJ2-1; 9 nucleotides align to TRBD2. V was clipped by 1 base and J by 7 bases; unmatched bases: 14. The CDR3 totals 18 residues. In germline, CDR1 is SGHVS, CDR2 FQNEAQ. The CDR3 sequence: CASSLVRLLAGRPNEQFF. Written as DNA, the CDR3 is TGTGCCAGCAGCTTAGTGAGACTACTAGCGGGCCGGCCGAATGAGCAGTTCTTC.

The genes are TRBV19 and TRBJ1-1, with D hard to call. V shed 4 bases and J shed 6 bases, with 15 bases lying between them. The germline V gene has CDR1 LNHDA and CDR2 SQIVND (reference sequence). The CDR3 contains 14 residues. The CDR3 is CASSSGSSGSEAFF. The CDR3 coding sequence is TGTGCCAGTAGTAGCGGCAGCAGTGGTTCTGAAGCTTTCTTT. Full variable domain (remainder filled in from reference TRBV19 and TRBJ1-1): DGGITQSPKYLFRKEGQNVTLSCEQNLNHDAMYWYRQDPGQGLRLIYYSQIVNDFQKGDIAEGYSVSREKKESFPLTVTSAQKNPTAFYLCASSSGSSGSEAFFGQGTRLTVV.

V is TRBV2 and J is TRBJ1-5; D is perhaps TRBD1 (6 bases). The CDR3 consists of 15 residues. Per germline, CDR1 SNHLY and CDR2 FYNNEI. V lost 4 bases, J lost 6 bases, and 16 bases lay in between. This CDR3 reads CASSGGGPDGQPQHF. The DNA for the CDR3 is TGTGCCAGCAGTGGCGGGGGGCCGGACGGTCAGCCCCAGCATTTT.

This chain connects TRBV10-3 to TRBJ2-1, with D possibly matching TRBD2 (5 bases). V was pared by 3 bases and J by 7 bases, with 19 bases between. The germline CDR1 and CDR2 sequences are ENHRY and SYGVKD. CDR3 length: 16 residues. CDR3 nucleotide sequence: TGTGCCATCAGTGATGAGGGTTTTTTGGGTAAGAATGAGCAGTTCTTC. Translated, it gives CAISDEGFLGKNEQFF.

The J gene is TRBJ2-7, the V gene TRBV2; 7 nucleotides agree with TRBD1. The CDR3 is made up of 17 amino acids. The trim removed 0 bases at V and 5 bases at J, leaving 13 bases unmatched. Germline V gene sequence: CDR1 SNHLY, CDR2 FYNNEI. The CDR3 DNA is TGTGCCAGCAGTGAAGCGCTTGGGACAGCGATACCTAACGAGCAGTACTTC. This translates into CASSEALGTAIPNEQYF.

J is TRBJ1-6 and V is TRBV6-1; D gene uncertain. Germline V CDR1 and CDR2: MNHNS, SASEGT. Trimming pared 2 bases from V and 10 bases from J, leaving 9 bases between. The CDR3 loop spans 13 amino acids. CDR3 sequence (DNA): TGTGCCAGCAGTGAACGGGAGGGATCACCCCTCCACTTT. Translating it yields CASSEREGSPLHF.